The 15 T cell receptor beta chains given below trace back to one sample, sequenced in a study of technical replicates of blood from a handful of donors (dated by TCRdb to about 2017). Receptor libraries were prepared by the immunoSEQ multiplex PCR assay. TCRdb provides this immuneACCESS table in a form limited to in-frame rearrangements. Some clones are lacking; in checked studies, under half of them reflect an unresolved V gene, and why the rest are absent is not known. The sample table records about 12,000 clones; approximately 86% of these occur just once. The top ten hold 9.5% to 12% of the sample. The source material was PBMCs. These TCRs come from a human donor in good health.

The V call is TRBV10-3, the J call TRBJ2-7, with 10 bases identical to TRBD2. Unmatched junction bases numbered 7, after V lost 6 bases and J lost 2 bases. CDR1 and CDR2 from the germline V gene are ENHRY and SYGVKD. The CDR3 contains 15 residues. This CDR3 reads CAISPGLAEPYEQYF. CDR3 DNA sequence: TGTGCCATCAGCCCCGGACTAGCGGAGCCCTACGAGCAGTACTTC.

This chain links TRBV11-3 with TRBJ2-2; perhaps TRBD2 as D (6 bases). Trimming removed 5 bases from V and 6 bases from J, with 7 bases in between. The CDR3 runs to 12 residues. In germline, CDR1 is SGHNT, CDR2 YENEEA. This chain's CDR3 is CASSPGAGELFF. The CDR3 coding sequence is TGTGCCAGCAGCCCGGGGGCCGGGGAGCTGTTTTTT.

The V gene is TRBV7-7, the J gene TRBJ2-7; D may be TRBD2 (6 bases). V was pared by 5 bases and J by 4 bases, with 18 bases between. The CDR3 is 15 residues long. The germline CDR1 and CDR2 sequences are SSHAT and FNYEAQ (reference sequence). In DNA form, the CDR3 reads TGTGCCAGCAGCGAAGGCGCGGGACTGGGGTACGAGCAGTACTTC. This translates into CASSEGAGLGYEQYF.

The J gene is TRBJ1-5, the V gene TRBV5-6; TRBD1 matches at 8 bases. Trimming took 5 bases from V and 3 from J; bases not matched to a gene: 10. The CDR3 has 16 residues. The germline V gene has CDR1 SGHDT and CDR2 YYEEEE. The CDR3 nucleotides read TGTGCCAGCAGTTCTGCGGGCCAGGGGGCCAATCAGCCCCAGCATTTT. This encodes CASSSAGQGANQPQHF.

The chain uses TRBV19 and TRBJ1-1, with 8 nucleotides matching TRBD1. CDR3 length equals 14 residues. With V trimmed by 6 bases and J by 4 bases, 7 bases remained unmatched. CDR1 and CDR2 from the germline V gene are LNHDA and SQIVND (reference sequence). CDR3 sequence (DNA): TGTGCCAGTAGCGCACAGGGGGAGGCCACTGAAGCTTTCTTT. It yields the protein CASSAQGEATEAFF.

The chain recombines TRBV4-1 with TRBJ2-7; the D gene is possibly TRBD1 (6 bases). V dropped 5 bases and J dropped 0 bases, with 14 bases sitting between them. The CDR3 spans 15 residues. Germline V gene sequence: CDR1 MGHRA, CDR2 YSYEKL. The CDR3 nucleotides are TGCGCCAGCAGCAATCAGGGGTTGGACTCCTACGAGCAGTACTTC. It translates to CASSNQGLDSYEQYF.

The CDR3 coding sequence is TGTGCCAGCAGTTTATTACAGGGGCGCACCGGGGAGCTGTTTTTT. Amino acids: CASSLLQGRTGELFF. The gene calls are TRBV27 and TRBJ2-2, with 7 bases lining up with TRBD1. The CDR3 length is 15 residues. The germline V gene has CDR1 MNHEY and CDR2 SMNVEV (reference sequence). With 1 base clipped from V and 4 bases from J, the junction kept 3 bases outside the gene matches.

This clone was seen more than once but under ten times. This chain joins TRBV7-9 and TRBJ1-1; D gene ambiguous. CDR3 length: 14 amino acids. The germline CDR1 and CDR2 sequences are SEHNR and FQNEAQ (reference sequence). With 2 bases removed from V and 4 bases from J, the gap between germline ends came to 11 bases. Here the CDR3 DNA reads TGTGCCAGCAGCTTAAGCGAGGGAGTCACTGAAGCTTTCTTT. It encodes CASSLSEGVTEAFF.

The chain couples TRBV14 to TRBJ2-7; D remains unclear. V shed 1 base and J shed 8 bases, with 9 bases lying between them. The length of the CDR3 is 12 residues. CDR1 and CDR2 (germline): SGHDN, FVKESK. CDR3 sequence: CASSQGPAKQYF. CDR3 nucleotide sequence: TGTGCCAGCAGCCAAGGCCCCGCGAAGCAGTACTTC.

The CDR3 is CASSLAPGQGLYTGELFF. In DNA, the CDR3 is TGCGCCAGCAGCTTGGCCCCGGGACAGGGGCTGTACACCGGGGAGCTGTTTTTT. The V call is TRBV5-1, the J call TRBJ2-2; 10 bases agree with TRBD1. With 0 bases clipped from V and 3 bases from J, the junction kept 8 bases outside the gene matches. Germline V gene data show CDR1 as SGHRS and CDR2 as YFSETQ. The CDR3 spans 18 residues.

This clone was seen only once. The genes are TRBV27 and TRBJ2-7; 8 bases are a match to TRBD2. CDR1 and CDR2 from the germline V gene are MNHEY and SMNVEV (reference sequence). V shed 4 bases and J 1 base; nucleotides not matched to a gene: 6. The CDR3 has 15 residues. The CDR3 nucleotides are TGTGCCAGCAGTTACACCGGGACTAGTTCCTACGAGCAGTACTTC. Protein: CASSYTGTSSYEQYF.

This clone was observed a few times. This chain's CDR3 is CASSYSSVGRDGYTF. The DNA for the CDR3 is TGTGCCAGCAGTTACTCGAGTGTGGGGAGGGATGGCTACACCTTC. This sequence joins TRBV6-5 and TRBJ1-2; no clear D. CDR3 length equals 15 residues. V lost 0 bases and J lost 6, with 14 bases in between. CDR1 MNHEY and CDR2 SVGAGI come from the germline V gene.

The chain combines TRBV6-1 with TRBJ2-3; maybe TRBD1 (5 bases). The CDR3 has 15 residues. Trimming cost V 1 base and J 7 bases, with 15 bases left between them. CDR1 and CDR2 from the germline V gene are MNHNS and SASEGT. Here the CDR3 reads CASSEGVGVLNTQYF. The CDR3 DNA is TGTGCCAGCAGTGAAGGGGTAGGGGTGCTGAATACGCAGTATTTT.

The chain couples TRBV2 to TRBJ2-1, with 14 nucleotides matching TRBD2. Germline CDR1 is SNHLY and CDR2 is FYNNEI. V was pared by 5 bases and J by 4 bases, with 1 base of the junction left unmatched. This CDR3 contains 15 residues. This CDR3 reads CASSWTSGGYNEQFF. For the CDR3, the DNA is TGTGCCAGCAGTTGGACTAGCGGGGGGTACAATGAGCAGTTCTTC.

The rearrangement uses TRBV5-4 and TRBJ2-3, with a possible D match to TRBD2 (6 bases). V lost 0 bases and J lost 2, with 22 bases in between. The CDR3 extends over 19 amino acids. CDR1 SGHNT and CDR2 YYREEE come from the germline V gene (reference sequence). This CDR3 is CASSLGTWTTKGNTDTQYF. CDR3 in DNA: TGTGCCAGCAGCTTGGGGACGTGGACTACAAAGGGGAACACAGATACGCAGTATTTT.